This is a list of T cell receptor beta chains from one sample in a study of T cell changes during pregnancy in multiple sclerosis. The data were produced by immunoSEQ multiplex PCR, yet TCRdb's version contains in-frame clones alone and is incomplete. The sample lists 100,000 or so clones; 90% to 95% were seen once. Specimen: peripheral blood, collected in the second trimester of pregnancy. Receptor source: a female donor with multiple sclerosis, enrolled in a pregnancy study. The CDR3 runs from the conserved cysteine through the conserved F or W. A D gene is named only where the DNA matches it firmly. Expanded clones are given a class, and other clones once, few, many or no size at all.

j_call: TRBJ2-2; cdr3_length: 13; v_call: TRBV7-3; d_call: -; clone_size: -; cdr3_nt: TGTGCCAGCAGGACTAGTTACACCGGGGAGCTGTTTTTT; cdr3_aa: CASRTSYTGELFF
j_call: TRBJ1-2; cdr3_length: 13; v_call: TRBV27; d_call: -; clone_size: -; cdr3_nt: TGTGCCAGCAGTTTGACATACAGGGACGGCTACACCTTC; cdr3_aa: CASSLTYRDGYTF
j_call: TRBJ1-1; cdr3_length: 13; v_call: TRBV6-5; d_call: -; clone_size: few; cdr3_nt: TGTGCCAGCAGCACGGGACATTCGACTGAAGCTTTCTTT; cdr3_aa: CASSTGHSTEAFF
j_call: TRBJ2-7; cdr3_length: 17; v_call: TRBV19; d_call: TRBD1; clone_size: -; cdr3_nt: TGTGCCAGTGCACCGGGACAGGGGGCTCTAGCCGCCTACGAGCAGTACTTC; cdr3_aa: CASAPGQGALAAYEQYF
j_call: TRBJ2-5; cdr3_length: 16; v_call: TRBV5-1; d_call: -; clone_size: -; cdr3_nt: TGCGCCAGCAGCTTGGACGGCAGGGGTTCCTCGGAGACCCAGTACTTC; cdr3_aa: CASSLDGRGSSETQYF
j_call: TRBJ2-7; cdr3_length: 12; v_call: TRBV2; d_call: -; clone_size: -; cdr3_nt: TGTGCCAGCACTAGCGACCCCTACGAGCAGTACTTC; cdr3_aa: CASTSDPYEQYF
j_call: TRBJ2-7; cdr3_length: 15; v_call: TRBV6-6; d_call: TRBD1; clone_size: -; cdr3_nt: TGTGCCAGCAGGTCCGAGACAGGGGGGTCCTACGAGCAGTACTTC; cdr3_aa: CASRSETGGSYEQYF
j_call: TRBJ1-1; cdr3_length: 14; v_call: TRBV30; d_call: -; clone_size: -; cdr3_nt: TGTGCCTGGAGTGTTGGACAAGCGTACACTGAAGCTTTCTTT; cdr3_aa: CAWSVGQAYTEAFF
j_call: TRBJ2-2; cdr3_length: 14; v_call: TRBV2; d_call: TRBD2; clone_size: -; cdr3_nt: TGTGCCAGCAAAGGGACTAGTAACACCGGGGAGCTGTTTTTT; cdr3_aa: CASKGTSNTGELFF
j_call: TRBJ2-5; cdr3_length: 12; v_call: TRBV2; d_call: -; clone_size: -; cdr3_nt: TGTGCCAGCAGGACTAGCCAAGAGACCCAGTACTTC; cdr3_aa: CASRTSQETQYF
j_call: TRBJ1-2; cdr3_length: 13; v_call: TRBV7-3; d_call: -; clone_size: -; cdr3_nt: TGTGCCAGCAGCCGCGATGGTGGAGGAGGCTACACCTTC; cdr3_aa: CASSRDGGGGYTF
j_call: TRBJ2-5; cdr3_length: 13; v_call: TRBV29-1; d_call: TRBD2; clone_size: -; cdr3_nt: TGCAGCGTCACCGGGGGGGGTGAAGAGACCCAGTACTTC; cdr3_aa: CSVTGGGEETQYF
j_call: TRBJ1-6; cdr3_length: 15; v_call: TRBV11-2; d_call: -; clone_size: -; cdr3_nt: TGTGCCAGCAGCTTAGCAGGGTCCTATAATTCACCCCTCCACTTT; cdr3_aa: CASSLAGSYNSPLHF
j_call: TRBJ2-5; cdr3_length: 17; v_call: TRBV28; d_call: -; clone_size: few; cdr3_nt: TGTGCCAGCAGTTTGGGGACAGCTAGCGACGTCCAAGAGACCCAGTACTTC; cdr3_aa: CASSLGTASDVQETQYF
j_call: TRBJ1-2; cdr3_length: 15; v_call: TRBV7-6; d_call: -; clone_size: -; cdr3_nt: TGTGCCAGCAGCTTTCTCGTTGGCAGCGACTATGGCTACACCTTC; cdr3_aa: CASSFLVGSDYGYTF
j_call: TRBJ2-7; cdr3_length: 15; v_call: TRBV7-3; d_call: TRBD2; clone_size: once; cdr3_nt: TGTGCCAGCAGCCCCGGGACTAGCGGGCCCTACGAGCAGTACTTC; cdr3_aa: CASSPGTSGPYEQYF
j_call: TRBJ1-1; cdr3_length: 13; v_call: TRBV25-1; d_call: -; clone_size: -; cdr3_nt: TGTGCCAGCAGTTCCTTGGGGGCTTCTGAAGCTTTCTTT; cdr3_aa: CASSSLGASEAFF
j_call: TRBJ2-1; cdr3_length: 15; v_call: TRBV6-5; d_call: TRBD2; clone_size: -; cdr3_nt: TGTGCCAGCACCGTTAGCGGGAGGGGTTACAATGAGCAGTTCTTC; cdr3_aa: CASTVSGRGYNEQFF
j_call: TRBJ1-5; cdr3_length: 15; v_call: TRBV18; d_call: -; clone_size: -; cdr3_nt: TGTGCCAGCTCACCACGAGACACCAGCAATCAGCCCCAGCATTTT; cdr3_aa: CASSPRDTSNQPQHF
j_call: TRBJ1-1; cdr3_length: 14; v_call: TRBV27; d_call: -; clone_size: -; cdr3_nt: TGTGCCAGCAGTCCCCACCGGGACAATGCTGAAGCTTTCTTT; cdr3_aa: CASSPHRDNAEAFF
j_call: TRBJ2-7; cdr3_length: 13; v_call: TRBV25-1; d_call: TRBD1; clone_size: once; cdr3_nt: TGTGCCAGCATGGACAGGGTGGCCTACGAGCAGTACTTC; cdr3_aa: CASMDRVAYEQYF
j_call: TRBJ2-2; cdr3_length: 16; v_call: TRBV7-9; d_call: TRBD1; clone_size: -; cdr3_nt: TGTGCCAGCAGCTTAGAACGACAGGGGGCTACCGGGGAGCTGTTTTTT; cdr3_aa: CASSLERQGATGELFF
j_call: TRBJ1-2; cdr3_length: 12; v_call: TRBV7-8; d_call: TRBD1; clone_size: -; cdr3_nt: TGTGCCAGTAGGGACAGGGGGCATGGCTACACCTTC; cdr3_aa: CASRDRGHGYTF
j_call: TRBJ2-7; cdr3_length: 11; v_call: TRBV21-1; d_call: -; clone_size: -; cdr3_nt: TGTGCCAGTTCCCGAGGCTACGAGCAGTACTTC; cdr3_aa: CASSRGYEQYF
j_call: TRBJ1-3; cdr3_length: 17; v_call: TRBV5-5; d_call: TRBD1; clone_size: -; cdr3_nt: TGTGCCAGCAGCCGAGCTTCCCGGGACAGCCAATCTTTGACCATATATTTT; cdr3_aa: CASSRASRDSQSLTIYF
j_call: TRBJ2-1; cdr3_length: 12; v_call: TRBV7-9; d_call: -; clone_size: -; cdr3_nt: TGTGCCAGCAGCTTTGGCCCGAATGAGCAGTTCTTC; cdr3_aa: CASSFGPNEQFF
j_call: TRBJ1-4; cdr3_length: 13; v_call: TRBV29-1; d_call: -; clone_size: -; cdr3_nt: TGCAGCGCCCTTCCGGACATTAATGAAAAACTGTTTTTT; cdr3_aa: CSALPDINEKLFF
j_call: TRBJ2-3; cdr3_length: 16; v_call: TRBV5-1; d_call: TRBD2; clone_size: -; cdr3_nt: TGCGCCAGCAGCTTGGACGGGACTAGCGGCACAGATACGCAGTATTTT; cdr3_aa: CASSLDGTSGTDTQYF
j_call: TRBJ1-2; cdr3_length: 15; v_call: TRBV5-1; d_call: TRBD1; clone_size: -; cdr3_nt: TGCGCCAGCAGCACGCAGACAGGGTATCTGGCTGGCTACACCTTC; cdr3_aa: CASSTQTGYLAGYTF
j_call: TRBJ1-2; cdr3_length: 14; v_call: TRBV30; d_call: -; clone_size: once; cdr3_nt: TGTGCCTGGAGTCCCAACCTGGCCAACTATGGCTACACCTTC; cdr3_aa: CAWSPNLANYGYTF
j_call: TRBJ2-1; cdr3_length: 14; v_call: TRBV5-4; d_call: -; clone_size: -; cdr3_nt: TGTGCCAGCAGCTTCAGAAGAAGCGGCAATGAGCAGTTCTTC; cdr3_aa: CASSFRRSGNEQFF
j_call: TRBJ2-3; cdr3_length: 14; v_call: TRBV5-1; d_call: -; clone_size: once; cdr3_nt: TGCGCCAGCAGCTTGGGCAGGGCCCCAGATACGCAGTATTTT; cdr3_aa: CASSLGRAPDTQYF
j_call: TRBJ1-1; cdr3_length: 12; v_call: TRBV30; d_call: -; clone_size: few; cdr3_nt: TGTGCCTGGAGACAGGGGAACACTGAAGCTTTCTTT; cdr3_aa: CAWRQGNTEAFF
j_call: TRBJ2-1; cdr3_length: 16; v_call: TRBV6-6; d_call: TRBD2; clone_size: -; cdr3_nt: TGTGCCAGCAGTTACGCAGCGGGAGAAGGGTACAATGAGCAGTTCTTC; cdr3_aa: CASSYAAGEGYNEQFF
j_call: TRBJ2-1; cdr3_length: 16; v_call: TRBV6-5; d_call: TRBD2; clone_size: -; cdr3_nt: TGTGCCAGCAGTTTCCGCGGGGGGGCGAATCACAATGAGCAGTTCTTC; cdr3_aa: CASSFRGGANHNEQFF
j_call: TRBJ1-6; cdr3_length: 14; v_call: TRBV19; d_call: TRBD1; clone_size: -; cdr3_nt: TGTGCCAGTGCCGGGACAGGGATAAGTTCACCCCTCCACTTT; cdr3_aa: CASAGTGISSPLHF
j_call: TRBJ1-1; cdr3_length: 16; v_call: TRBV21-1; d_call: -; clone_size: -; cdr3_nt: TGTGCCAGCAGCAAAGCGGGACAGGGGTTGAACACTGAAGCTTTCTTT; cdr3_aa: CASSKAGQGLNTEAFF